The sequence of this T cell receptor (beta chain) was determined in a study of tumor-infiltrating lymphocytes in localized non-small cell lung cancer. Background on the study: Some samples were collected after neoadjuvant chemotherapy; smokers, never-smokers and several histologies were included.

Study-level points and caveats: No link was found between tumor T-cell fraction and recurrence-free survival.

Profiled with immunoSEQ multiplex PCR; TCRdb holds only in-frame clones, not every one. Counted here are roughly 20,000 clones, 60% to 80% occurring once; the ten biggest clones make up 3% to 3.5%. Notes on this clone: What it recognizes is unknown.

CDR1 and CDR2 (germline): SGHTA, FQGNSA. CDR3 length: 13 amino acids. The V gene lost 4 bases and the J gene lost 0 bases, with 4 bases spanning the gap. Specimen: lung tumor tissue. This TCR was recovered from a human donor with non-small cell lung cancer. This chain links TRBV7-2 with TRBJ1-5; D not resolved. The CDR3 loop is CASSSYSNQPQHF. The CDR3 DNA sequence: TGTGCCAGCAGCTCATATAGCAATCAGCCCCAGCATTTT. Full variable domain (outside the CDR3, taken from reference TRBV7-2 and TRBJ1-5): GAGVSQSPSNKVTEKGKDVELRCDPISGHTALYWYRQSLGQGLEFLIYFQGNSAPDKSGLPSDRFSAERTGGSVSTLTIQRTQQEDSAVYLCASSSYSNQPQHFGDGTRLSIL.